The 19 T cell receptor beta chains presented below share a single source sample, sequenced in a study of cytomegalovirus exposure and HLA in healthy donors. Amplification used 60 Vbeta primers and 13 Jbeta primers. Repertoires were generated with immunoSEQ multiplex PCR, while TCRdb's copy carries only in-frame clones and drops some. This sample has about 140,000 clones, with more than 60% found just once. The sequenced sample was PBMCs. Receptors originate from a woman between 45 and 65 years old in good health and CMV-seropositive.

The rearrangement uses TRBV5-7 and TRBJ2-1; TRBD2 matches 8 bases. TRBV5-7 is known as an ORF, though its function is uncertain. This CDR3 contains 19 residues. V shed 4 bases, J shed 1 base, and the junction held 16 bases outside the gene matches. The CDR3 sequence: CASSRPPYIAGKSYNEQFF. Written as DNA, the CDR3 is TGTGCCAGCAGCCGCCCACCTTACATAGCGGGGAAGTCCTACAATGAGCAGTTCTTC.

The gene calls are TRBV5-1 and TRBJ1-2, with D unresolved. Germline-derived CDR1 and CDR2 are SGHRS and YFSETQ. The CDR3 covers 13 residues. Trimming took off 4 bases at V and 1 base at J, with 8 bases between the two ends. The CDR3: CASSAGYNYGYTF. The DNA of the CDR3 is TGCGCCAGCAGCGCGGGGTATAACTATGGCTACACCTTC.

The gene calls are TRBV9 and TRBJ2-2, with a tentative D call TRBD1 (5 bases). Looked up from germline, CDR1 is SGDLS and CDR2 is YYNGEE. V lost 3 bases to trimming and J lost 5 bases, with 8 bases between them. The CDR3 has 13 amino acids. CDR3 in DNA: TGTGCCAGCAGCGCGACAGTGACCGGGGAGCTGTTTTTT. Amino acid sequence: CASSATVTGELFF.

The count of this clone is one. The rearrangement joins TRBV10-3 to TRBJ1-1; D remains ambiguous. The CDR3 extends over 14 amino acids. Per germline, CDR1 ENHRY and CDR2 SYGVKD. Trimming took 3 bases from V and 1 from J, leaving 9 bases between them. The CDR3 region is CAISERDGNTEAFF. The CDR3 region has the DNA TGTGCCATCAGTGAACGGGATGGGAACACTGAAGCTTTCTTT.

The chain uses TRBV7-3 and TRBJ2-1; TRBD1 matches 8 bases. This CDR3 spans 14 amino acids. V was clipped by 1 base and J by 10 bases; unmatched bases: 6. Germline V CDR1 and CDR2: SGHTA, FQGTGA. CDR3 amino acids: CASSLMSGQEEQFF. The CDR3, as DNA: TGTGCCAGCAGCTTAATGTCGGGACAGGAGGAGCAGTTCTTC.

The chain couples TRBV6-5 to TRBJ1-1, with D tentatively TRBD1 (5 bases). Germline V CDR1 and CDR2: MNHEY, SVGAGI. The CDR3 extends over 12 amino acids. V lost 9 bases and J 9 bases, leaving 17 bases between the germline ends. The CDR3 loop reads CASTPGREKAFF. CDR3 coding DNA: TGTGCCAGTACTCCAGGGAGGGAGAAAGCTTTCTTT.

This chain uses TRBV30 with TRBJ2-7, with D possibly being TRBD1 (5 bases). The germline V gene encodes CDR1 GTSNPN and CDR2 SVGIG (reference sequence). V was shortened by 2 bases and J by 1 base, with 12 bases between the two germline ends. This CDR3 has 14 amino acids. Here the CDR3 reads CAWSRGGESYEQYF. The CDR3 nucleotides are TGTGCCTGGAGTAGGGGCGGTGAGTCCTACGAGCAGTACTTC.

The V gene is TRBV28, the J gene TRBJ1-2; 8 positions match TRBD1. Trimming removed 3 bases from V and 6 bases from J; junction bases left unmatched: 3. In germline, CDR1 is MDHEN, CDR2 SYDVKM. The CDR3 has 13 residues. CDR3 coding DNA: TGTGCCAGCAGTTTGTCAGGGGGCAATGGCTACACCTTC. Protein sequence: CASSLSGGNGYTF.

The chain recombines TRBV5-1 with TRBJ2-2; D gene ambiguous. The germline V and J ends were trimmed by 0 bases and 0 bases, with 9 bases remaining between them. The CDR3 is 16 residues long. Germline lookup yields CDR1 SGHRS and CDR2 YFSETQ. CDR3 region: CASSLDFETNTGELFF. Here the CDR3 DNA reads TGCGCCAGCAGCTTGGACTTTGAAACGAACACCGGGGAGCTGTTTTTT.

This chain joins TRBV4-2 and TRBJ1-5; TRBD1 is a possible D gene (6 bases). The CDR3 sequence is 15 residues long. V was cut by 0 bases and J by 3 bases, with 9 bases left in between. Germline CDR1 and CDR2: LGHNA and YNFKEQ. Written as DNA, the CDR3 is TGTGCCAGCAGCCAAGATTGGGACATCAATCAGCCCCAGCATTTT. Protein product: CASSQDWDINQPQHF.

This chain connects TRBV11-2 to TRBJ2-1; D remains ambiguous. V lost 1 base and J 12 bases, leaving 13 bases between the germline ends. CDR1 SGHAT and CDR2 FQNNGV come from the germline V gene. The length of the CDR3 is 13 residues. CDR3: CASSLAGGDTQFF. CDR3 DNA sequence: TGTGCCAGCAGCTTAGCTGGCGGTGATACGCAGTTCTTC.

The rearrangement links TRBV7-2 to TRBJ2-7; D is possibly TRBD2 (6 bases). The CDR3 extends over 13 amino acids. V was shortened by 8 bases and J by 3 bases, with 14 bases between the two germline ends. Germline lookup yields CDR1 SGHTA and CDR2 FQGNSA. CDR3 DNA: TGTGCCAGCGGGAGGAGCCTATACTACGAGCAGTACTTC. Residues: CASGRSLYYEQYF.

J is TRBJ1-3 and V is TRBV30; D gene unclear. The CDR3 is 12 residues long. Germline loops: CDR1 GTSNPN, CDR2 SVGIG (reference sequence). Trimming cost V 5 bases and J 0 bases, with 5 bases left between them. CDR3 nucleotides: TGTGCCTGGGGACTCTCTGGAAACACCATATATTTT. Its protein product is CAWGLSGNTIYF.

This clone was detected ten times or more. The chain combines TRBV28 with TRBJ1-6; D gene unclear. Trimming removed 6 bases at V and 0 bases at J, with 12 bases between. Germline values: CDR1 MDHEN, CDR2 SYDVKM. This CDR3 is 16 amino acids long. This CDR3 reads CASRRTPSSYNSPLHF. In DNA form, the CDR3 reads TGTGCCAGCAGGAGGACTCCGAGCTCCTATAATTCACCCCTCCACTTT.

This clone was recorded a few times. The chain links TRBV6-5 to TRBJ1-5, with D maybe TRBD1 (6 bases). Deletions cut 4 bases from V and 4 bases from J, with 14 bases between. The CDR3 spans 15 residues. Germline V lookup: CDR1 MNHEY, CDR2 SVGAGI. As DNA, the CDR3 is TGTGCCAGCAGTTCAACGCAGGGGTCGAATCAGCCCCAGCATTTT. Amino acids: CASSSTQGSNQPQHF.

The table lists this clone with a few counts. This rearrangement joins TRBV7-3 to TRBJ2-2, with a weak D call TRBD2 (6 bases). The germline V and J ends were trimmed by 4 bases and 4 bases, with 16 bases remaining between them. The length of the CDR3 is 16 residues. Per the germline V gene, CDR1 is SGHTA and CDR2 is FQGTGA. CDR3 in DNA: TGTGCCAGCAGCTCCGCCGGTGGAGGGACCACCGGGGAGCTGTTTTTT. It specifies CASSSAGGGTTGELFF. The full variable domain, in which reference TRBV7-3 and TRBJ2-2 provide the parts outside the CDR3, is GAGVSQTPSNKVTEKGKYVELRCDPISGHTALYWYRQSLGQGPEFLIYFQGTGAADDSGLPNDRFFAVRPEGSVSTLKIQRTERGDSAVYLCASSSAGGGTTGELFFGEGSRLTVL.

This chain uses TRBV5-1 with TRBJ1-5; D gene uncertain. This CDR3 has 14 residues. V was shortened by 4 bases and J by 5 bases, with 13 bases between the two germline ends. Per germline, CDR1 SGHRS and CDR2 YFSETQ. In nucleotides, the CDR3 is TGCGCCAGCAGCCTGGACCCTGGAGATCAGCCCCAGCATTTT. It translates to CASSLDPGDQPQHF.

J is TRBJ2-5 and V is TRBV28; TRBD2 aligns across 9 bases. With 7 bases clipped from V and 5 bases from J, the junction kept 8 bases outside the gene matches. The CDR3 consists of 14 residues. CDR1 is MDHEN and CDR2 is SYDVKM in the germline V gene. In DNA form, the CDR3 reads TGTGCCAGCACAGGCGGGGGGGCATTGGAGACCCAGTACTTC. It yields the protein CASTGGGALETQYF.

The chain uses TRBV27 and TRBJ2-2, with D perhaps TRBD2 (5 bases). CDR1 and CDR2 (germline): MNHEY, SMNVEV (reference sequence). The CDR3 is 15 amino acids. With 7 bases removed from V and 3 bases from J, the gap between germline ends came to 15 bases. The CDR3 protein is CASIPRARDTGELFF. CDR3 in DNA: TGTGCCAGCATCCCCCGGGCGCGGGACACCGGGGAGCTGTTTTTT.